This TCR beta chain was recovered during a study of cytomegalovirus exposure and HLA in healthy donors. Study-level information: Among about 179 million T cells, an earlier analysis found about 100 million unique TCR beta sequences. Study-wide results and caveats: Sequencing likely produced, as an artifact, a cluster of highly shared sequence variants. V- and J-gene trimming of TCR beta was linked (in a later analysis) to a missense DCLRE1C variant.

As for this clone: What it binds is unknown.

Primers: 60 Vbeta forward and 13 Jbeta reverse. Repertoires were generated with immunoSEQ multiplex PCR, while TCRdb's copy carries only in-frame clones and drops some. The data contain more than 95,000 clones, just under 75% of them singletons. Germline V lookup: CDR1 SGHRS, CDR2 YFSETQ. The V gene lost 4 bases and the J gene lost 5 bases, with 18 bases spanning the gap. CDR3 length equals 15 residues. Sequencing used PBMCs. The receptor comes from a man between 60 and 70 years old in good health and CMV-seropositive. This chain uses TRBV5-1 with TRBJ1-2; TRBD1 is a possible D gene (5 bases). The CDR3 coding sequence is TGCGCCAGCAGCCCCCAGGCCCCAGGGCGGTATGGCTACACCTTC. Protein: CASSPQAPGRYGYTF.